The T cell receptor (beta chain) described here comes from a study of cytomegalovirus exposure and HLA in healthy donors. For the study at large: A data release that came early held some 79 million unique TCRs from HLA-typed donors. Clustering assigned over 70% of the approximately 390 genotyped donors to the Caucasian-associated ancestry cluster.

The V and J ends lost 5 bases and 10 bases respectively, with 13 bases between them. Germline CDR1 SEHNR, CDR2 FQNEAQ (reference sequence). This CDR3 has 12 amino acids. This clone occurred a few times. The antigen remains undetermined. Amplification used 60 Vbeta primers and 13 Jbeta primers. The assay was immunoSEQ multiplex PCR, and TCRdb's table has in-frame clones only and misses some. The sample includes tens of thousands of clones, 60% to 85% of them seen just once. Points from the study as a whole: It was likely that a cluster of highly shared sequence variants was a sequencing artifact.

Sequencing used PBMCs. The gene calls are TRBV7-9 and TRBJ2-3; D unclear. This sequence originates from a young man in good health and CMV-seropositive. CDR3 region: CASSGLPYAQYF. In DNA form, the CDR3 reads TGTGCCAGCAGCGGGCTGCCCTATGCGCAGTATTTT. Filled out from reference TRBV7-9 and TRBJ2-3, the complete variable domain reads DTGVSQNPRHKITKRGQNVTFRCDPISEHNRLYWYRQTLGQGPEFLTYFQNEAQLEKSRLLSDRFSAERPKGSFSTLEIQRTEQGDSAMYLCASSGLPYAQYFGPGTRLTVL.